Following are 20 T cell receptor beta chains from one sample sequenced in a study of identical twins. One entry per CDR3 protein results from TCRdb running MiXCR on the 5' RACE reads. The sample consists of about 900,000 distinct CDR3 sequences, around 12% of them appearing once. These data were likewise used in another study, on yellow fever vaccine responses in identical twins.

Input material: PBMCs. The origin of the receptors is a woman aged 18-35 years in good health.

This clonotype was seen ten or more times. V usage is TRBV7-3 and J usage is TRBJ2-1; no reliable D call. The CDR3 extends over 13 amino acids. With 2 bases removed from V and 7 bases from J, the gap between germline ends came to 9 bases. CDR1 and CDR2 (germline): SGHTA, FQGTGA. The CDR3, as DNA: TGTGCCAGCAGCTTAGCCCAGGAGAATGAGCAGTTCTTC. It is translated as CASSLAQENEQFF. Full variable domain (remainder filled in from reference TRBV7-3 and TRBJ2-1): GAGVSQTPSNKVTEKGKYVELRCDPISGHTALYWYRQSLGQGPEFLIYFQGTGAADDSGLPNDRFFAVRPEGSVSTLKIQRTERGDSAVYLCASSLAQENEQFFGPGTRLTVL.

This clonotype was recorded at least ten times. The chain links TRBV12-5 to TRBJ2-3, with 7 bases fitting TRBD1. CDR1 is LGHNT, CDR2 FRNRAP, per germline. The CDR3 is 14 amino acids. Trimming removed 3 bases from V and 4 bases from J; junction bases left unmatched: 4. CDR3 DNA: TGTGCTAGTGGTTTCGAGCAGGGGGCAGATACGCAGTATTTT. Its translation is CASGFEQGADTQYF.

The gene calls are TRBV10-2 and TRBJ1-5, with no clear D. Trimming stripped 4 bases from V and 4 bases from J, with 14 bases between. CDR1 and CDR2 from the germline V gene are WSHSY and SAAADI. The CDR3 totals 15 residues. The chain's CDR3 is CASSGASDPNQPQHF. CDR3 in DNA: TGCGCCAGCAGTGGGGCGAGCGATCCTAATCAGCCCCAGCATTTT.

There are a few counts of this clonotype. This chain uses TRBV28 with TRBJ2-1, with D possibly TRBD2 on 6 matching bases. With 1 base removed from V and 2 bases from J, the gap between germline ends came to 12 bases. Germline CDR1 and CDR2: MDHEN and SYDVKM. The CDR3 totals 16 residues. The chain's CDR3 is CASSLSPGLPYNEQFF. DNA of the CDR3: TGTGCCAGCAGTTTATCACCGGGACTCCCCTACAATGAGCAGTTCTTC. Drawing the rest from reference TRBV28 and TRBJ2-1, the complete variable domain is DVKVTQSSRYLVKRTGEKVFLECVQDMDHENMFWYRQDPGLGLRLIYFSYDVKMKEKGDIPEGYSVSREKKERFSLILESASTNQTSMYLCASSLSPGLPYNEQFFGPGTRLTVL.

The chain combines TRBV20-1 with TRBJ2-7; 9 bases agree with TRBD1. CDR1 and CDR2 from the germline V gene are DFQATT and SNEGSKA (reference sequence). The CDR3 contains 15 residues. V was pared by 2 bases and J by 2 bases, with 7 bases of the junction left unmatched. The CDR3 DNA follows: TGCAGTGCTAGAAGGGAGGGGACAGGGACCTACGAGCAGTACTTC. Its translation: CSARREGTGTYEQYF.

This clonotype was seen many times. V usage is TRBV5-1 and J usage is TRBJ2-2; possibly TRBD2 for D (6 bases). Trimming removed 0 bases at V and 2 bases at J, with 14 bases between. Germline lookup yields CDR1 SGHRS and CDR2 YFSETQ. CDR3 length equals 17 residues. The CDR3 reads CASSLARGGTNTGELFF. The DNA of the CDR3 is TGCGCCAGCAGCTTGGCGCGAGGAGGGACTAACACCGGGGAGCTGTTTTTT.

This clonotype showed up many times. The chain is built from TRBV28 and TRBJ2-1; TRBD2 is a possible D gene (6 bases). The CDR3 sequence is 11 residues long. Trimming pared 4 bases from V and 10 bases from J, leaving 8 bases between. CDR1 and CDR2 (germline): MDHEN, SYDVKM. The CDR3 reads CASSSREEQFF. The CDR3 DNA reads TGTGCCAGCAGTTCCCGGGAGGAGCAGTTCTTC. Full variable domain (rest looked up from reference TRBV28 and TRBJ2-1): DVKVTQSSRYLVKRTGEKVFLECVQDMDHENMFWYRQDPGLGLRLIYFSYDVKMKEKGDIPEGYSVSREKKERFSLILESASTNQTSMYLCASSSREEQFFGPGTRLTVL.

This chain links TRBV7-9 with TRBJ2-7; 7 bases are shared with TRBD2. This CDR3 comprises 17 residues. With V trimmed by 5 bases and J by 0 bases, 13 bases remained unmatched. Per the germline V gene, CDR1 is SEHNR and CDR2 is FQNEAQ (reference sequence). The CDR3 nucleotides read TGTGCCAGCAGCCAACCCATTGGGACTACCAGCTCCTACGAGCAGTACTTC. Protein sequence: CASSQPIGTTSSYEQYF. The full variable domain, with the rest looked up from reference TRBV7-9 and TRBJ2-7, is DTGVSQNPRHKITKRGQNVTFRCDPISEHNRLYWYRQTLGQGPEFLTYFQNEAQLEKSRLLSDRFSAERPKGSFSTLEIQRTEQGDSAMYLCASSQPIGTTSSYEQYFGPGTRLTVT.

This clonotype was recorded many times. V gene TRBV9 combines with J gene TRBJ2-3; D is unresolved. The CDR3 has 16 residues. Trimming removed 6 bases from V and 1 base from J, with 18 bases in between. Germline lookup yields CDR1 SGDLS and CDR2 YYNGEE. CDR3 loop: CASTPKLDRGTDTQYF. The CDR3 nucleotides are TGTGCCAGCACCCCCAAGCTGGATCGTGGCACAGATACGCAGTATTTT.

The V and J genes are TRBV5-5 and TRBJ2-7; possible D gene TRBD1, 6 bases. Trimming removed 4 bases from V and 0 bases from J, with 20 bases in between. This CDR3 has 17 amino acids. Germline assignment: CDR1 SGHKS and CDR2 YYEKEE (reference sequence). The CDR3 spells CASSRKWDILSSYEQYV. CDR3 DNA sequence: TGTGCCAGCAGCCGAAAGTGGGACATCCTTAGCTCCTACGAGCAGTACGTC.

This clonotype was picked up a small number of times. The rearrangement joins TRBV20-1 to TRBJ2-3; 14 nucleotides line up with TRBD2. The V gene end was trimmed by 4 bases and the J gene end by 4 bases; junction bases not matched to a gene: 10. Germline assignment: CDR1 DFQATT and CDR2 SNEGSKA (reference sequence). The CDR3 sequence is 17 residues long. The CDR3 DNA reads TGCAGTGCTACCACCGGGACTAGCGGGAGATGGGCAGATACGCAGTATTTT. This codes for CSATTGTSGRWADTQYF.

The chain uses TRBV10-3 and TRBJ1-2, with TRBD1 identical over 7 bases. The CDR3 consists of 15 residues. Germline CDR1 ENHRY, CDR2 SYGVKD. Trimming removed 7 bases from V and 0 bases from J; junction bases left unmatched: 8. The CDR3 loop reads CAITGGDGTNYGYTF. The CDR3 nucleotides read TGTGCCATCACAGGGGGAGACGGCACTAACTATGGCTACACCTTC.

This clonotype was counted at least ten times. The chain carries TRBV10-3 and TRBJ2-1; D is undetermined. This CDR3 is built from 15 residues. In germline, CDR1 is ENHRY, CDR2 SYGVKD. Trimming pared 4 bases from V and 1 base from J, leaving 11 bases between. The CDR3 coding sequence is TGTGCCATCAGTGCAAGTCAGAGGTCCTACAATGAGCAGTTCTTC. Amino acid sequence: CAISASQRSYNEQFF.

This rearrangement joins TRBV3-1 to TRBJ2-1, with D perhaps TRBD2 (6 bases). Germline assignment: CDR1 LGHDT and CDR2 YNNKEL (reference sequence). V lost 4 bases and J lost 0, with 13 bases in between. CDR3 length: 16 residues. The CDR3 here is CASSPRGAGSYNEQFF. The CDR3, as DNA: TGTGCCAGCAGCCCTAGGGGAGCGGGCTCCTACAATGAGCAGTTCTTC.

The rearrangement links TRBV12-3 or TRBV12-4 to TRBJ2-7, with TRBD1 identical over 9 bases. J gave up 4 bases and V 6 bases, and 10 bases lay outside the gene matches. The CDR3 covers 15 residues. The CDR3 here is CASRWGQGEGYEQYF. CDR3 nucleotides: TGTGCCAGCAGATGGGGACAGGGCGAAGGGTACGAGCAGTACTTC.

The gene calls are TRBV10-3 and TRBJ2-4; 9 nucleotides align to TRBD1. After removal of 2 bases from V and 0 bases from J, the junction contained 11 bases not matched to a gene. Germline V gene sequence: CDR1 ENHRY, CDR2 SYGVKD. This CDR3 is 19 amino acids long. CDR3 sequence (DNA): TGTGCCATCAGTGAGCGTACGGGACAGGGTCCCCTAGCCAAAAACATTCAGTACTTC. Translating it yields CAISERTGQGPLAKNIQYF.

In this sample, this clonotype turned up many times. The J gene is TRBJ2-1, the V gene TRBV7-9; 8 bases map to TRBD2. Germline assignment: CDR1 SEHNR and CDR2 FQNEAQ (reference sequence). Germline trimming cut 5 bases from V and 6 bases from J; bases unmatched to any gene: 12. The CDR3 totals 16 residues. CDR3 sequence (DNA): TGTGCCAGCAGCCCGAGCGGGGGTAAAGGGGGCAATGAGCAGTTCTTC. Translating gives CASSPSGGKGGNEQFF.

The sample holds many counts of this clonotype. The chain combines TRBV10-3 with TRBJ2-3; a weak D match, TRBD2 (5 bases). The CDR3 covers 13 residues. Trimming took off 8 bases at V and 2 bases at J, with 11 bases between the two ends. The germline V gene has CDR1 ENHRY and CDR2 SYGVKD. The CDR3 DNA reads as TGTGCCATCGGAGGCGGGTTCACAGATACGCAGTATTTT. This codes for CAIGGGFTDTQYF.

On this clonotype itself: This could be a read error, since a much larger clone is one nucleotide away. This rearrangement joins TRBV5-1 to TRBJ2-3, with D possibly being TRBD1 (6 bases). The V gene's germline CDR1 is SGHRS and CDR2 YFSETQ. This CDR3 contains 14 residues. Trimming took off 4 bases at V and 2 bases at J, with 11 bases between the two ends. Here the CDR3 DNA reads TGCGCCAGCAGCCCCGGACAGAACACAGATACGCAGTATTTT. Encoded protein: CASSPGQNTDTQYF.

The V call is TRBV29-1, the J call TRBJ2-7, with D tentatively TRBD1 (5 bases). With 1 base removed from V and 2 bases from J, the gap between germline ends came to 9 bases. This CDR3 spans 13 amino acids. Germline V CDR1 and CDR2: SQVTM, ANQGSEA. CDR3 sequence reads: CSVEGRRAYEQYF. In DNA, the CDR3 is TGCAGCGTTGAAGGCCGCAGGGCCTACGAGCAGTACTTC.